The sequence of this T cell receptor (beta chain) was determined in a study of T cell clonality in common variable immunodeficiency. Patients and controls were mostly of Caucasian heritage. In this sample, this clone turned up many times. No antigen is known for it. The CDR3 end is not reached by the read, which stops 3 residues before it; the germline J gene fills it in. CDR3 length: 13 amino acids. The germline V gene has CDR1 SNHLY and CDR2 FYNNEI. V lost 2 bases and J lost 1, with 6 bases in between. Study results and caveats: CVID subjects had higher TCRbeta clonality than healthy controls, most marked in about a third. Compared with controls, CVID subjects had fewer shared TCRbeta clones.

Method: immunoSEQ multiplex PCR; TCRdb's copy keeps in-frame clones and lacks some. Found here are tens of thousands of clones, no singletons; the ten largest cover roughly 5.9%. This receptor was obtained from a person between 18 and 75 years old in good health. The sequenced sample was peripheral blood mononuclear cells. The V gene is TRBV2, the J gene TRBJ2-7; unclear D gene. The sequenced CDR3 bases are TGTGCCAGCAGTGAAACAGAATCCTACGAG. Its protein is CASSETESYE. The CDR3 reads in full as CASSETESYEQYF. Full variable domain (outside the CDR3, taken from reference TRBV2 and TRBJ2-7): EPEVTQTPSHQVTQMGQEVILRCVPISNHLYFYWYRQILGQKVEFLVSFYNNEISEKSEIFDDQFSVERPDGSNFTLKIRSTKLEDSAMYFCASSETESYEQYFGPGTRLTVT.